This entry features one TCR beta chain sequence. This clonotype came up once. Its antigen target is currently unknown. It has no much larger one-base neighbor in the sample; base qualities were not kept. The entry originates in a study of blood T cells in healthy people across ages (dated by TCRdb to the mid-2010s). In the study overall: Template switching captured roughly one uniquely barcoded TCR beta cDNA molecule per two T cells in model experiments. Using deep sequencing normalized with unique cDNA molecular identifiers, the study measured how TCR beta repertoire diversity changes with age. Four age groups were formed from the donors: young (average about 15 years), middle-aged (approximately 41), aged (about 68) and long-lived (about 75). To avoid experimental bias, donors of different ages were spread randomly across the sequencing lanes. For two donors (one aged 18 to 29 and one aged 80 or older), the study analyzed two additional independent replicas of 1 million unique cDNA reads from the same blood draw. Overall study results and their limits: Because the CMV infection status of the donors was unknown, age-related changes in expanded clonotypes may potentially have been confounded. Conclusive comparison of naive and antigen-experienced compartments was prevented by the profiling of bulk unsorted PBMCs. Compared with the aged group, more naive CD4+ T cells, fewer expanded clones and increased TCR diversity were shown by the long-lived group, suggesting age selection. There was a strong correlation between observed TCR beta diversity and the percentage of naive T cells measured by flow cytometry. Total diversity estimates from one million sequenced T cells were considered lower bounds and underestimates. As age increased, observed TCR beta diversity per million T cells dropped in a roughly linear way, and a significant reduction was already evident by age about 36.

The library was generated by 5' RACE. The instrument given in TCRdb is Illumina HiSeq 2500. A second PCR of about 7 to 12 cycles was run with a J-beta primer mix and a sample-barcoded 5' primer. A unique molecular identifier was introduced onto each TCR beta cDNA molecule by a template-switch 5' adaptor carrying 12 random nucleotides. Each sample yielded at least 3 million CDR3-containing paired-end reads. The Mint cDNA synthesis kit, primed by a TRBC-specific oligonucleotide, was used to synthesize first-strand cDNA from all RNA. Following uracil-DNA glycosylase treatment, all cDNA underwent a first 18-cycle PCR with the universal primers M1SS and BC2_uni_R. On the authors' methods: Each sample was normalized by randomly selecting 1 million high-quality reads, each carrying a distinct molecular identifier. Instead of being binned into consensus sequences, reads with shared molecular identifiers were discarded. CDR3 identification, clonotype clustering and error correction used MiTCR with a Q25 quality threshold and the strictest error-elimination algorithm. A nonparametric unseen species model using Euler transformation provided a lower-bound estimate of total TCR beta diversity. TCRdb trimmed the raw reads at Q25, called clones with MiXCR and kept productive beta chains. Identical CDR3 protein sequences are pooled into one entry, listed with their most common genes and DNA. It is TCRdb's table, rather than the study itself, that gives the V and J calls and clone size. The sample table shows hundreds of thousands of distinct CDR3 sequences, and more than 50% are seen once. About 26% of the sample is held by the ten biggest clonotypes.

The 39 donors, aged roughly 6 to 100 years, were systemically healthy Caucasian individuals from Russia. Around 9.7 milliliters of peripheral blood were collected from each donor into EDTA-treated Vacutainer tubes. Ficoll-Paque density-gradient centrifugation was used to isolate PBMCs, with at least 7 million per sample. Trizol reagent was used to extract total RNA from the PBMCs, yielding at least 6 micrograms per sample. The percentages of naive CD45RAhigh/CD27high T cells were determined by flow cytometry on a PBMC aliquot from every donor. Sequenced input: blood. This TCR derives from a man aged 40-55 years in good health.

For the CDR3, the sequence is CSARDLGLAIEDTQYF. The bases are TGCAGTGCTAGAGACTTGGGACTAGCGATAGAAGATACGCAGTATTTT. In this chain, TRBV20-1 is recombined with TRBJ2-3; a stretch of 10 junction bases matches TRBD2. Trimming takes 0 bases off V and 5 bases off J; junction bases not matched to a gene: 8. From a lookup of the germline V gene (reference sequence), CDR1 and CDR2 are DFQATT and SNEGSKA. The CDR3 sequence holds 16 residues, the cysteine and phenylalanine included. CDR3 DNA is the only sequence kept; it has 48 bases, read in frame from the first base.